The rows below give T cell receptor beta chains drawn from one sample of a study of CD8 T cells in ankylosing spondylitis. TCRdb fed the 5' RACE reads into MiXCR, producing one record per CDR3 protein. Counted here are fewer than 400,000 distinct CDR3 sequences, 20% to 25% occurring once; the ten biggest clones make up around 17%. The sequenced sample was blood, either unsorted or a sorted T cell fraction (not recorded which). The receptors shown here come from a male donor with ankylosing spondylitis. The conserved cysteine and the conserved F or W are not part of the CDR3 here.

TRBJ1-5,TRBV20-1,11,SAKGQDLEPQH
TRBJ1-1,TRBV7-2,15,ASSLSRSSLMNTEAF
TRBJ2-7,TRBV30,11,AHTRALGNEQY
TRBJ2-3,TRBV20-1,11,SARDSGRDTQY
TRBJ2-7,TRBV14,9,ASSQDSEQY
TRBJ2-1,TRBV10-3,15,AISGVYGTQADNEQF
TRBJ2-3,TRBV12-3/TRBV12-4,13,ASSIRREVTDTQY
TRBJ1-6,TRBV6-1,14,ASSEAARVYNSPLH
TRBJ1-1,TRBV2,11,ASGRIRVTEAF
TRBJ2-1,TRBV3-1,13,ASSQDKKTYNEQF
TRBJ2-6,TRBV11-2,15,ASSIWTHSSGANVLT
TRBJ2-1,TRBV5-1,12,ASSLGLADNEQF
TRBJ2-3,TRBV12-3/TRBV12-4,15,ASSPGLAGGPGDTQY
TRBJ1-1,TRBV4-1,12,ASSQDQMNTEAF
TRBJ2-1,TRBV5-1,13,ASSLDVEKNNEQF
TRBJ2-1,TRBV28,11,ASSQPGYNEQF
TRBJ2-1,TRBV29-1,13,SVEGGQGVYNEQF
TRBJ2-1,TRBV24-1,14,ATSDLGSGNSHEQF
TRBJ2-4,TRBV2,13,ASRAGTSGKNIQY
TRBJ2-5,TRBV28,15,ASSGAPGTGGQETQY
TRBJ2-2,TRBV9,12,ASSVGPRDGELF
TRBJ1-5,TRBV3-1,13,ASSNGGHSNQPQH
TRBJ2-1,TRBV15,12,ATSINRLADEQF
TRBJ2-7,TRBV10-3,10,AIKGGVDEQY
TRBJ2-1,TRBV25-1,11,ASSARGDNEQF
TRBJ2-6,TRBV28,11,ASMVHGANVLT
TRBJ2-3,TRBV5-1,12,ASTPALSTDTQY
TRBJ2-4,TRBV7-3,12,ASSLSRGENIQY
TRBJ2-3,TRBV20-1,12,SAPKAGVTDTQY
TRBJ1-1,TRBV19,14,ASSIPLDRGGTEAF
TRBJ2-3,TRBV6-5,13,ASSYSRVSTDTQY
TRBJ1-5,TRBV27,13,ASSSGFGSNQPQH
TRBJ2-7,TRBV2,13,ASKGLAAPSYEQY
TRBJ2-3,TRBV7-2,15,ASSIKREIHPTDTQY
TRBJ2-7,TRBV9,12,ASSVGSPPYEQY
TRBJ2-1,TRBV5-1,12,ASRMTSGRNEQF
TRBJ2-5,TRBV5-4,13,ASSTKGSGQETQY
TRBJ2-2,TRBV29-1,12,SVVDRGLTGELF
TRBJ2-1,TRBV4-1,13,ASSQVSDSYNEQF
TRBJ1-2,TRBV29-1,11,SVQITTDSPAY
TRBJ2-1,TRBV20-1,14,SARVWTSGRENEQF
TRBJ2-2,TRBV20-1,13,SARQDGPNTGELF
TRBJ2-7,TRBV11-3,12,ASSLGEGRYEQY
TRBJ1-2,TRBV20-1,10,SANQDDYGYT
TRBJ1-4,TRBV5-1,15,ASSLYFRGRGDEKLF
TRBJ1-2,TRBV12-3/TRBV12-4,11,ASSFQVNYGYT
TRBJ1-1,TRBV5-6,13,ASRFNPTGRAEAF
TRBJ1-1,TRBV6-1,12,ASSDRGGATEAF
TRBJ1-5,TRBV28,13,ASSFDSYSNQPQH
TRBJ2-3,TRBV4-1,15,ASSQDRLAGGPDTQY
TRBJ1-5,TRBV20-1,11,SARENGGQPQH
TRBJ1-3,TRBV30,9,AWSHPGTIY
TRBJ2-7,TRBV20-1,10,STEKQGDEQY
TRBJ2-7,TRBV7-2,13,ASSLDYLGGYEQY